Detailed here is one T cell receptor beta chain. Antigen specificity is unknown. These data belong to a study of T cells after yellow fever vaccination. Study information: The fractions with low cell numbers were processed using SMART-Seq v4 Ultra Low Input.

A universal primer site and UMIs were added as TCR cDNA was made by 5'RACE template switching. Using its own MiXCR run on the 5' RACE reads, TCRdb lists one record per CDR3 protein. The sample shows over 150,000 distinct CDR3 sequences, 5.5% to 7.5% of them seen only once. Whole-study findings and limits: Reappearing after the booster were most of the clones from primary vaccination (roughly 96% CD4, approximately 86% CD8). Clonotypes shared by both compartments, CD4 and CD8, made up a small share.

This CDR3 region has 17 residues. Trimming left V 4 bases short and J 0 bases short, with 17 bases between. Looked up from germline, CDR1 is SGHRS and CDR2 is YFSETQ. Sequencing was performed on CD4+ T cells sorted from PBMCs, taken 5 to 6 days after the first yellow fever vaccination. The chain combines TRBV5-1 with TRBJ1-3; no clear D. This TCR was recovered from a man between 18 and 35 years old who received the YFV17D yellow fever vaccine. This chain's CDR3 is CASSAINSANSGNTIYF. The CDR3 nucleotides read TGCGCCAGCAGCGCCATAAACAGTGCAAACTCTGGAAACACCATATATTTT.